This TCR beta chain came from a study of shared T cell receptors in the human thymus. Per the germline V gene, CDR1 is SGHAT and CDR2 is FQNNGV. V lost 4 bases and J 0 bases, leaving 11 bases between the germline ends. The CDR3 loop spans 15 amino acids. This clone came up a few times. This table comes from immunoSEQ multiplex PCR, and its TCRdb copy is limited to in-frame clones, with some not included. The table lists almost 550,000 clones, around 78% of them singletons. The same sample was also studied in work on human thymus T cells.

The source material was thymocytes. The V gene is TRBV11-2, the J gene TRBJ2-3; possibly TRBD1 for D (5 bases). The clonotype originates from a boy under two years old with a congenital heart defect. CDR3 DNA: TGTGCCAGCAGCTGTCCGGACACCAGCACAGATACGCAGTATTTT. This gives the protein CASSCPDTSTDTQYF.